This is a list of T cell receptor beta chains from one sample in a study of blood T cell repertoires in COVID-19. TCRdb's table, derived via immunoSEQ multiplex PCR, lists solely in-frame clones and lacks some. The table has under 250,000 clones, around 91% seen once. Sample: PBMCs or T cells enriched from blood (not recorded which). Every receptor here comes from a woman aged 18-29 years in a cohort exposed to, infected with or recovered from COVID-19 (not recorded which). The CDR3 runs from the conserved cysteine through the conserved F or W. A D gene is named only where the DNA matches it firmly. Some rows have no size entry. The others give once, few or many, or a class for an expanded clone.

D | size | J | V | DNA | CDR3
- | - | TRBJ1-3 | TRBV7-6 | TGTGCCAGCAGCTTAGACCTCCAACGGCCCCTCGACAGGTCTGGAAACACCATATATTTT | CASSLDLQRPLDRSGNTIYF
TRBD1 | - | TRBJ2-7 | TRBV11-3 | TGTGCCAGCAGCTTATATGCGGGACAGGGTACCTACGAGCAGTACTTC | CASSLYAGQGTYEQYF
- | - | TRBJ1-1 | TRBV18 | TGTGCCAGCTCACCGCGGGGCTACACTGAAGCTTTCTTT | CASSPRGYTEAFF
TRBD1 | - | TRBJ1-4 | TRBV5-1 | TGCGCCAGCAGCGACCGACAGGGGGATGAAAAACTGTTTTTT | CASSDRQGDEKLFF
TRBD2 | once | TRBJ2-1 | TRBV19 | TGTGCCAGTAGCCTTAGACTAGCGGCAACGACGGATGAGCAGTTCTTC | CASSLRLAATTDEQFF
- | - | TRBJ2-5 | TRBV9 | TGTGCCAGCAGCGTAGGGGTAGGGGGGGATGAGGAGACCCAGTACTTC | CASSVGVGGDEETQYF
TRBD1 | - | TRBJ2-5 | TRBV6-1 | TGTGCCAGCAGTGAAGCGGACAGGGCGTCGAAGACCCAGTACTTC | CASSEADRASKTQYF
TRBD1 | - | TRBJ1-1 | TRBV24-1 | TGTGCCACCAGTGATGCCGGGACAGGGTCCACTGAAGCTTTCTTT | CATSDAGTGSTEAFF
- | - | TRBJ1-1 | TRBV11-2 | TGTGCCAGCAGCCCGTATATTGCGGCCCAATGGGACACTGAAGCTTTCTTT | CASSPYIAAQWDTEAFF
TRBD1 | - | TRBJ1-6 | TRBV27 | TGTGCCAGCAGTGTCTACAGGGGAACCCTCCACTTT | CASSVYRGTLHF
- | - | TRBJ2-1 | TRBV7-8 | TGTGCCAGCAGCATAACTACGGGACTCCGCGACAGCTCCTACAATGAGCAGTTCTTC | CASSITTGLRDSSYNEQFF
- | - | TRBJ1-2 | TRBV29-1 | TGCAGCGTTACGTCGCGTAACTATGGCTACACCTTC | CSVTSRNYGYTF
- | - | TRBJ2-1 | TRBV29-1 | TGCAGCGTTGATTTGGGCTACCACAATGAGCAGTTCTTC | CSVDLGYHNEQFF
- | once | TRBJ2-6 | TRBV21-1 | TGTGCCAGCAGCAATTATCAGGCCCCCGATTCTGGGGCCAACGTCCTGACTTTC | CASSNYQAPDSGANVLTF
- | - | TRBJ1-1 | TRBV12-3/TRBV12-4 | TGTGCCAGCAGTTTTCAGGTCACTGAAGCTTTCTTT | CASSFQVTEAFF
TRBD2 | few | TRBJ2-5 | TRBV7-9 | TGTGCCAGCAGCTTTATGGGGACTAGCGGGGGCCCCTCGGGGGAGACCCAGTACTTC | CASSFMGTSGGPSGETQYF
- | few | TRBJ2-7 | TRBV28 | TGTGCCAGCAGTCGACCGACAGGCGGCTACTACGAGCAGTACTTC | CASSRPTGGYYEQYF
TRBD1 | - | TRBJ1-2 | TRBV6-5 | TGTGCCAGCAGTTACCAGGGACAGGGACATGGCTACACCTTC | CASSYQGQGHGYTF
- | once | TRBJ2-1 | TRBV6-5 | TGTGCCACCAGTAGGGAACGACAGTACAATGAGCAGTTCTTC | CATSRERQYNEQFF
- | - | TRBJ1-5 | TRBV11-2 | TGTGCCAGCAGCTTAGATCGGGATCAGCCCCAGCATTTT | CASSLDRDQPQHF
TRBD2 | - | TRBJ2-1 | TRBV2 | TGTGCCAGCAGTGCCACTAGCGGGGGGTCCTACAATGAGCAGTTCTTC | CASSATSGGSYNEQFF
TRBD1 | - | TRBJ2-7 | TRBV5-4 | TGTGCCAGCAGCTTGGACAGGGGGACCTACGAGCAGTACTTC | CASSLDRGTYEQYF
- | - | TRBJ2-7 | TRBV12-3/TRBV12-4 | TGTGCCACCCGGGGGGCCGATTCCTACGAGCAGTACTTC | CATRGADSYEQYF
TRBD1 | - | TRBJ2-7 | TRBV24-1 | TGTGCCACCAGTCCTTCCGGGACAGGAGGCGAGCAGTACTTC | CATSPSGTGGEQYF
- | - | TRBJ1-6 | TRBV5-1 | TGCGCCAGCAGCTTGGGTGGGGCACAAGCCTCAAATCGATCACCCCTCCACTTT | CASSLGGAQASNRSPLHF
- | - | TRBJ2-7 | TRBV5-1 | TGCGCCAGCAGCTTGGAGCCTCTGCCCTCCTACGAGCAGTACTTC | CASSLEPLPSYEQYF
- | once | TRBJ2-1 | TRBV6-5 | TGTGCCAGCAGCCTATCTCGGGGAAGCCCCCGGGGGCAGTTCTTC | CASSLSRGSPRGQFF
- | few | TRBJ1-5 | TRBV19 | TGTGCCAGTAGTATTCCAGGGAGGGGCAATCAGCCCCAGCATTTT | CASSIPGRGNQPQHF
- | - | TRBJ1-3 | TRBV3-1/TRBV3-2 | TGTGCCAGCAGCCAAGACAGGGTCTCTGGAAACACCATATATTTT | CASSQDRVSGNTIYF
TRBD1 | - | TRBJ1-1 | TRBV19 | TGTGCCAGTAGAGAGGGGGCGATGGACACTGAAGCTTTCTTT | CASREGAMDTEAFF
TRBD2 | - | TRBJ2-7 | TRBV4-2 | TGTGCCAGCAGCCAAGAAGGCCGCGGGGGGGCGGCTGGGGAGCAGTACTTC | CASSQEGRGGAAGEQYF
TRBD1 | - | TRBJ1-2 | TRBV28 | TGTGCCAGCAGTTCACACCGGGACAGGGAGCTCTTTAACTATGGCTACACCTTC | CASSSHRDRELFNYGYTF
- | - | TRBJ1-2 | TRBV30 | TGTGCCTGCCTCTATGGCTACACCTTC | CACLYGYTF
- | - | TRBJ1-3 | TRBV12-1 | TGTGCCAGCAGCTTCTTTACGAGATACTCTGGAAACACCATATATTTT | CASSFFTRYSGNTIYF
- | - | TRBJ2-1 | TRBV11-2 | TGTGCCAGCAGCTTACCAGGGGGGAATGAGCAGTTCTTC | CASSLPGGNEQFF
TRBD2 | - | TRBJ2-1 | TRBV14 | TGTGCCAGCTCGGCCCTAGCGGGAGGGCCGGTTGAGCAGTTCTTC | CASSALAGGPVEQFF
TRBD1 | - | TRBJ1-5 | TRBV6-5 | TGTGCCAGCAAGGGGACAGGTCTTCCAGATCAGCCCCAGCATTTT | CASKGTGLPDQPQHF
- | - | TRBJ1-3 | TRBV5-1 | TGCGCCAGCAGCTTGGCCGGGTACGGAAACACCATATATTTT | CASSLAGYGNTIYF
- | - | TRBJ1-5 | TRBV19 | TGTGCCAGTAGTACCAGGCGGAACAGGAGCAATCAGCCCCAGCATTTT | CASSTRRNRSNQPQHF
- | once | TRBJ2-1 | TRBV9 | TGTGCCAGCAGCGTAGGGGGCAGGGTTGATGAGCAGTTCTTC | CASSVGGRVDEQFF
TRBD2 | - | TRBJ2-5 | TRBV25-1 | TGTGCCAGCAGTGCTCTAGCGGGAGGGCTCCAAGAGACCCAGTACTTC | CASSALAGGLQETQYF
- | - | TRBJ2-7 | TRBV19 | TGTGCCAGGGGCCAGGGGTTCGACGAGCAGTACTTC | CARGQGFDEQYF
TRBD1 | - | TRBJ2-2 | TRBV3-1/TRBV3-2 | TGTGCCAGCAGCCCGGGACAGGGGTCGAACACCGGGGAGCTGTTTTTT | CASSPGQGSNTGELFF
- | - | TRBJ1-2 | TRBV27 | TGTGCCAGCAGTTGGGGGGGTGGGGACTATGGCTACACCTTC | CASSWGGGDYGYTF
TRBD1 | once | TRBJ2-6 | TRBV7-3 | TGTGCCAGCAGCCCTGAAACAGGGGTCGCTGGGGCCAACGTCCTGACTTTC | CASSPETGVAGANVLTF
- | - | TRBJ1-3 | TRBV7-9 | TGTGCCAGCAGCTTAACGGACAGAAACCCTGGAAACACCATATATTTT | CASSLTDRNPGNTIYF
TRBD1 | - | TRBJ1-6 | TRBV18 | TGTGCCAGCTCACAGACAGGGAACAATAATTCACCCCTCCACTTT | CASSQTGNNNSPLHF
- | - | TRBJ1-3 | TRBV10-1 | TGCGCCAGCAGTGGCCCCGGGAGCTCTGGAAACACCATATATTTT | CASSGPGSSGNTIYF
- | - | TRBJ2-7 | TRBV5-4 | TGTGCCAGCAGCTTACAGGGTGGGAACGAGCAGTACTTC | CASSLQGGNEQYF
- | - | TRBJ1-3 | TRBV19 | TGTGCCAGTAGTCCGCAGGAATTTGCTGGAAACACCATATATTTT | CASSPQEFAGNTIYF